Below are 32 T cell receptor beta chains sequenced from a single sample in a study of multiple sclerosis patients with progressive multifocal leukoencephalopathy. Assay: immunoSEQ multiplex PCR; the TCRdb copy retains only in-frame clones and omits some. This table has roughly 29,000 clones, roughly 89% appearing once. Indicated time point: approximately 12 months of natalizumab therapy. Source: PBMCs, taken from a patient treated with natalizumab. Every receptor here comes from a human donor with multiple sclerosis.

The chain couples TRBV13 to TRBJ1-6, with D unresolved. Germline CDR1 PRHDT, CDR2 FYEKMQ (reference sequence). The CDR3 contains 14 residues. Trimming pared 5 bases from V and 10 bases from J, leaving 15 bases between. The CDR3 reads CASSEGTVWSPLHF. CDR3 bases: TGTGCCAGCAGCGAGGGCACAGTTTGGTCACCCCTCCACTTT. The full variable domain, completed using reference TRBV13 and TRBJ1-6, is AAGVIQSPRHLIKEKRETATLKCYPIPRHDTVYWYQQGPGQDPQFLISFYEKMQSDKGSIPDRFSAQQFSDYHSELNMSSLELGDSALYFCASSEGTVWSPLHFGNGTRLTVT.

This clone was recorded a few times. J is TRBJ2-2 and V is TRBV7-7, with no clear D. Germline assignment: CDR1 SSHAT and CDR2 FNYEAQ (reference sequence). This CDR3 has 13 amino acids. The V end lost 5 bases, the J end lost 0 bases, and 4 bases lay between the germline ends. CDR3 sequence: CASSPSNTGELFF. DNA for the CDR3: TGTGCCAGCAGCCCCTCGAACACCGGGGAGCTGTTTTTT.

Written as DNA, the CDR3 is TGTGCCACCAGCAGCCTCTTTGGCGATGAGCAGTTCTTC. It codes for CATSSLFGDEQFF. The chain recombines TRBV15 with TRBJ2-1; D not certain. This CDR3 region has 13 residues. Germline V gene data show CDR1 as LNHNV and CDR2 as YYDKDF (reference sequence). V was trimmed by 3 bases and J by 8 bases, leaving 11 bases between them.

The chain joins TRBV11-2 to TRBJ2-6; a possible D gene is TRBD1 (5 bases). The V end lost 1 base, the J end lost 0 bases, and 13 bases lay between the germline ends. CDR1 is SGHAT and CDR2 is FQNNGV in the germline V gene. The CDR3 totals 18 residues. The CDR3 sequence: CASSLAGQVLSGANVLTF. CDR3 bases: TGTGCCAGCAGCTTAGCTGGACAAGTCCTCTCTGGGGCCAACGTCCTGACTTTC.

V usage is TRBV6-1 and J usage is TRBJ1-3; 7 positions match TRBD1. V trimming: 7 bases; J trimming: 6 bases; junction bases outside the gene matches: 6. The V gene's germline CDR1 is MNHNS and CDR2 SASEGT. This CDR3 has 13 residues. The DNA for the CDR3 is TGTGCCAGCACCTTCGGGACAGAAAACACCATATATTTT. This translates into CASTFGTENTIYF.

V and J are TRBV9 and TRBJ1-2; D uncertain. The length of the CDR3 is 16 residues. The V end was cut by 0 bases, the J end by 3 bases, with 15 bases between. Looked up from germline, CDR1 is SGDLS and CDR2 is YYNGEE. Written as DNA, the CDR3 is TGTGCCAGCAGCGTAGACCCGCAGAGGGTAGACTATGGCTACACCTTC. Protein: CASSVDPQRVDYGYTF.

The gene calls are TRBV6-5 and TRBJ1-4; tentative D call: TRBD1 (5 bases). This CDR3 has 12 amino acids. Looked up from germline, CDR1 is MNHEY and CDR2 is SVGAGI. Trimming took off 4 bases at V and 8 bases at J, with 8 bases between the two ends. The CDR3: CASSSSGEKLFF. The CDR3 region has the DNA TGTGCCAGCAGTTCATCAGGGGAAAAACTGTTTTTT.

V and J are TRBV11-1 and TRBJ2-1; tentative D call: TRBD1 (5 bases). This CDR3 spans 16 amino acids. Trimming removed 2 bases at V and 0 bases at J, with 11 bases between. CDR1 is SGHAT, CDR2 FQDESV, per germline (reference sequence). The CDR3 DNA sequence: TGTGCCAGCAGCTTAAGGGTGGACATCTCCTACAATGAGCAGTTCTTC. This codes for CASSLRVDISYNEQFF.

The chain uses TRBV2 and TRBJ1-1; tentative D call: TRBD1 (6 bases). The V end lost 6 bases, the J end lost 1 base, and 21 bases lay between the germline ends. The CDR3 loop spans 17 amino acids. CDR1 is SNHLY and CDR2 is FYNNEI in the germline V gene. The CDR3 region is CASRARGRGRGNTEAFF. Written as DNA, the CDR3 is TGTGCCAGCAGGGCCAGGGGCAGGGGCCGAGGGAACACTGAAGCTTTCTTT.

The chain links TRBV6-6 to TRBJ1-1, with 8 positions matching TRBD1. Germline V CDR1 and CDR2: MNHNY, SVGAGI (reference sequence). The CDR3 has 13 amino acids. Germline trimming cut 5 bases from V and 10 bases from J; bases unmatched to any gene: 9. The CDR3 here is CASSQPDRDGAFF. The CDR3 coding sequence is TGTGCCAGCAGTCAGCCGGACAGGGACGGAGCTTTCTTT.

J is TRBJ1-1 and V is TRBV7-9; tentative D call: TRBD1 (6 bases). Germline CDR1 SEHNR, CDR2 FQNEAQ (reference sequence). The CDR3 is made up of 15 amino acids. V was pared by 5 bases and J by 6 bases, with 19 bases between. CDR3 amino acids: CASSLDSFSAPEAFF. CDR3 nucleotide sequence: TGTGCCAGCAGCCTGGACAGTTTTTCCGCCCCTGAAGCTTTCTTT.

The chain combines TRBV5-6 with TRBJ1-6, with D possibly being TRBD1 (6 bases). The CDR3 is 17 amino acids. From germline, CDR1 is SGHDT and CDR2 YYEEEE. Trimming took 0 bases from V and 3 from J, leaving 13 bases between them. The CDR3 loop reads CASSLDRDLFYNSPLHF. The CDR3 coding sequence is TGTGCCAGCAGCTTGGACAGGGACCTTTTCTATAATTCACCCCTCCACTTT. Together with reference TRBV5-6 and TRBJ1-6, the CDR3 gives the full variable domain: DAGVTQSPTHLIKTRGQQVTLRCSPKSGHDTVSWYQQALGQGPQFIFQYYEEEERQRGNFPDRFSGHQFPNYSSELNVNALLLGDSALYLCASSLDRDLFYNSPLHFGNGTRLTVT.

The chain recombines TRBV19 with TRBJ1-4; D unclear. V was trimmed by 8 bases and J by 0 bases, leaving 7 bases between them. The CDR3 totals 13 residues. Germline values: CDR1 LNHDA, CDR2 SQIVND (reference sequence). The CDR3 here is CASRGTTNEKLFF. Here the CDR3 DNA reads TGTGCCAGTCGAGGGACAACTAATGAAAAACTGTTTTTT.

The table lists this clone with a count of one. The CDR3 bases are TGTGCCACCAGCTTCGGACAGGGGGATAATTCACCCCTCCACTTT. This codes for CATSFGQGDNSPLHF. The chain joins TRBV15 to TRBJ1-6, with 10 bases identical to TRBD1. Germline CDR1 is LNHNV and CDR2 is YYDKDF (reference sequence). The CDR3 totals 15 residues. After removal of 5 bases from V and 5 bases from J, the junction contained 3 bases not matched to a gene.

The CDR3 coding sequence is TGTGCCAGCAGCCGTCGGGACAGGGGAAATAACAATCAGCCCCAGCATTTT. Amino acids: CASSRRDRGNNNQPQHF. The chain has TRBV11-2 and TRBJ1-5, with 10 bases fitting TRBD1. Losses at the gene ends were 5 bases for V and 3 bases for J; bases not matched to a gene: 10. The CDR3 contains 17 residues. CDR1 and CDR2 (germline): SGHAT, FQNNGV.

CDR3 DNA: TGTGCCAGCAGCCAACCGGCGCTTCGCTATGGCTACACCTTC. Amino acids: CASSQPALRYGYTF. The chain employs TRBV28 and TRBJ1-2; D unclear. CDR3 size: 14 residues. The germline CDR1 and CDR2 sequences are MDHEN and SYDVKM. V lost 6 bases, J lost 4 bases, and 15 bases lay in between.

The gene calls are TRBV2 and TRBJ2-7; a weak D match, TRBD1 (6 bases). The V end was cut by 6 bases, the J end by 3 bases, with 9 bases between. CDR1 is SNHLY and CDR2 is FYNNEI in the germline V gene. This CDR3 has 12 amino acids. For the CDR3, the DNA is TGTGCCAGCAGGGGGGACAACTACGAGCAGTACTTC. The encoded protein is CASRGDNYEQYF.

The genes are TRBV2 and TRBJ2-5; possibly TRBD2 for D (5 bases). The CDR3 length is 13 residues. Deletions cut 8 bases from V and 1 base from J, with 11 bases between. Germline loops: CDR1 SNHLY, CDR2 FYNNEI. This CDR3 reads CASRRSGQETQYF. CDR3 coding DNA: TGTGCCAGCCGTCGGAGCGGCCAAGAGACCCAGTACTTC.

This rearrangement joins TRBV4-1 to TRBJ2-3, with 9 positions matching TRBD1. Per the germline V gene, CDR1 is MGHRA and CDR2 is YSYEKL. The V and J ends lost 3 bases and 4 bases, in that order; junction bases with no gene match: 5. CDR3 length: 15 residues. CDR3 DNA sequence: TGCGCCAGCAGCCACGGACAGGGGAGTGCAGATACGCAGTATTTT. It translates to CASSHGQGSADTQYF.

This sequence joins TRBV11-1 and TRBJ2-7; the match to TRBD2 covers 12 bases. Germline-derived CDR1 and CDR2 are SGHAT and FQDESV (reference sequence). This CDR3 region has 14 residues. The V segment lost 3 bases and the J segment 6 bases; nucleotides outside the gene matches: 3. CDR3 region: CASSLASGGVEQYF. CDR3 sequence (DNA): TGTGCCAGCAGCTTGGCTAGCGGGGGGGTCGAGCAGTACTTC.

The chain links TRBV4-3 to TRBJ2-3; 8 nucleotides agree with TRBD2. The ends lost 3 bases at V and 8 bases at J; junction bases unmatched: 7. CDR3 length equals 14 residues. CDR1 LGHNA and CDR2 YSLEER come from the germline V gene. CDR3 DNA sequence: TGCGCCAGCAGCCAGGAGATCGGGGGGGGTACGCAGTATTTT. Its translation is CASSQEIGGGTQYF.

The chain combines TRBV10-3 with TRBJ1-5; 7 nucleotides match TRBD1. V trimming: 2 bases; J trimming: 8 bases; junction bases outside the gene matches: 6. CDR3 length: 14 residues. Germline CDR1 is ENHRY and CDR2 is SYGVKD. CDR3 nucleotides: TGTGCCATCAGTGAGGTTCAACAGGGGAAGCCCCAGCATTTT. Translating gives CAISEVQQGKPQHF.

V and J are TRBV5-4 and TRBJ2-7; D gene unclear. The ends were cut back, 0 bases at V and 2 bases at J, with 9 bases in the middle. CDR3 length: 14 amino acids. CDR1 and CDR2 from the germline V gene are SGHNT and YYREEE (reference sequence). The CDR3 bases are TGTGCCAGCAGCTTGGCTGGGGTCCCCTACGAGCAGTACTTC. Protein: CASSLAGVPYEQYF.

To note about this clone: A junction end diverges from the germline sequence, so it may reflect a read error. DNA of the CDR3: TGTGCCAGCAGCGAGAACCCGGGAACCCGGACTTTC. It specifies CASSENPGTRTF. V and J are TRBV28 and TRBJ2-7, with a possible D match to TRBD2 (5 bases). The CDR3 is 12 residues long. Per germline, CDR1 MDHEN and CDR2 SYDVKM.

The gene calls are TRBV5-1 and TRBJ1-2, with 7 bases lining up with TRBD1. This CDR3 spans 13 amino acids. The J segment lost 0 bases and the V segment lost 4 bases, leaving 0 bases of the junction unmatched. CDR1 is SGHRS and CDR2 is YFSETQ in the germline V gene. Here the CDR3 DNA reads TGCGCCAGCAGCGGGACAGCTAACTATGGCTACACCTTC. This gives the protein CASSGTANYGYTF. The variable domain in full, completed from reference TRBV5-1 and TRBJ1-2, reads KAGVTQTPRYLIKTRGQQVTLSCSPISGHRSVSWYQQTPGQGLQFLFEYFSETQRNKGNFPGRFSGRQFSNSRSEMNVSTLELGDSALYLCASSGTANYGYTFGSGTRLTVV.

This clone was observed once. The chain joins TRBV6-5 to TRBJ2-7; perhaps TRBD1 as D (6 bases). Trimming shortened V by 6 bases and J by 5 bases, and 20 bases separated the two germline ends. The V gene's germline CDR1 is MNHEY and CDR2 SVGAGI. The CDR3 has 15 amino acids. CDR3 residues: CASSQSNTGIHEQYF. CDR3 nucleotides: TGTGCCAGCAGCCAGTCGAATACAGGGATCCACGAGCAGTACTTC.

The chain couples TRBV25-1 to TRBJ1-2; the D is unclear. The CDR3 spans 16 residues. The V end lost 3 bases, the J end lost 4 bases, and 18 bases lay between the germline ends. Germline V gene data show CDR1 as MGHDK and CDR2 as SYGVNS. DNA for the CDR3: TGTGCCAGCAGTGAGGGTTGGCGGTCAGGCCTCTATGGCTACACCTTC. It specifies CASSEGWRSGLYGYTF.

CDR3 protein: CAINTDSLNGYTF. CDR3 in DNA: TGTGCCATCAACACGGACAGTCTCAATGGCTACACCTTC. This chain connects TRBV10-3 to TRBJ1-2; a weak D match, TRBD1 (6 bases). This CDR3 has 13 residues. V lost 7 bases and J 6 bases, leaving 15 bases between the germline ends. CDR1 and CDR2 (germline): ENHRY, SYGVKD.

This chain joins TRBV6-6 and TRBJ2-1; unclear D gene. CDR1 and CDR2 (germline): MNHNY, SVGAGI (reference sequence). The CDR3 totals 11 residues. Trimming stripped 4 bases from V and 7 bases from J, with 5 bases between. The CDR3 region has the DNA TGTGCCAGCAGTTCTAGGAATGAGCAGTTCTTC. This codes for CASSSRNEQFF.

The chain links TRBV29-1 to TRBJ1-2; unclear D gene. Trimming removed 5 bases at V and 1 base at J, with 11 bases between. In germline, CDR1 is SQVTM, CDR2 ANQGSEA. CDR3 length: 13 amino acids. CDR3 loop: CSVQQSLNYGYTF. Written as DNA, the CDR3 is TGCAGCGTTCAACAGAGCCTTAACTATGGCTACACCTTC.

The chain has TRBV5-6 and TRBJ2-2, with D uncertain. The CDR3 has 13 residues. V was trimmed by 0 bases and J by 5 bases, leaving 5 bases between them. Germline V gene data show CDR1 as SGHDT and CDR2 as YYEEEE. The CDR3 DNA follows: TGTGCCAGCAGCTTGGGTCGGACCGGGGAGCTGTTTTTT. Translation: CASSLGRTGELFF.

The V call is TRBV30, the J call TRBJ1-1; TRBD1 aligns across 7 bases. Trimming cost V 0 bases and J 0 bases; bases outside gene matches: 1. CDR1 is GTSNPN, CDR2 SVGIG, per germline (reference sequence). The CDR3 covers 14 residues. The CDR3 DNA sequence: TGTGCCTGGAGTGTGGGACAGATGAACACTGAAGCTTTCTTT. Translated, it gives CAWSVGQMNTEAFF.